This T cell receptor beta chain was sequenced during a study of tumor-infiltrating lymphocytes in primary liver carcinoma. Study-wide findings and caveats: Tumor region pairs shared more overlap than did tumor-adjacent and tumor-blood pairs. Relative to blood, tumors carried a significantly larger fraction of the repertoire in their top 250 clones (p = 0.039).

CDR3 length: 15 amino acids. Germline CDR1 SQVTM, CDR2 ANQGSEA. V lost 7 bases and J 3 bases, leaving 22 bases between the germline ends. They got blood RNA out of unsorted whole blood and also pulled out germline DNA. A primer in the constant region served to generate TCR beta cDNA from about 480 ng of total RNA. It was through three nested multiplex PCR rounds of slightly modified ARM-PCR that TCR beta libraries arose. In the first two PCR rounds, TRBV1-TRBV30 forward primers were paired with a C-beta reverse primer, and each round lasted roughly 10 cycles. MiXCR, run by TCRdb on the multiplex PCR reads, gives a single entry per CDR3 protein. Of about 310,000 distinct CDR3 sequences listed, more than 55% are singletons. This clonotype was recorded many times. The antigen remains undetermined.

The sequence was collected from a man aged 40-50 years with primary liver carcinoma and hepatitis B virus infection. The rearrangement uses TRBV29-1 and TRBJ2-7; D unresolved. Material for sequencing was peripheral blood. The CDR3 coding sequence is TGCAGCGCCGCCGACACGGACCGAAACAACTACGAGCAGTACTTC. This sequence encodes CSAADTDRNNYEQYF.